The next 8 T cell receptor beta chains were all read from a single sample in a study of PD-1 blockade in classical Hodgkin lymphoma. Following autologous stem cell transplantation, relapse occurred in every patient, and exposure to brentuximab vedotin varied. Magnetic negative selection purified CD4+ T cells from thawed PBMCs. Only in-frame clones appear in the TCRdb table, and some are missing; sequencing was by immunoSEQ multiplex PCR. This sample carries about 7,500 clones, about nine tenths of them seen once, and the ten largest clones take around 1.7%. The starting material was CD4+ T cells from blood, obtained at baseline. The receptors were sampled from a human donor with classical Hodgkin lymphoma.

V gene TRBV7-9 combines with J gene TRBJ1-1; 9 bases fit TRBD1. This CDR3 contains 18 residues. The J segment lost 6 bases and the V segment lost 5 bases, leaving 19 bases of the junction unmatched. Germline CDR1 and CDR2: SEHNR and FQNEAQ (reference sequence). In DNA form, the CDR3 reads TGTGCCAGCAGCCGCGGGGACAGGGCAAGTGGTAGAGGATCTGAAGCTTTCTTT. This gives the protein CASSRGDRASGRGSEAFF.

The CDR3 bases are TGTGCCAGCTCACCGAGGGGAAGCTATGGCTACACCTTC. This translates into CASSPRGSYGYTF. The V call is TRBV18, the J call TRBJ1-2; maybe TRBD1 (5 bases). This CDR3 spans 13 amino acids. The V gene's germline CDR1 is KGHSH and CDR2 LQKENI. V was shortened by 3 bases and J by 4 bases, with 9 bases between the two germline ends. Looking up the rest from reference TRBV18 and TRBJ1-2 gives the full variable domain: NAGVMQNPRHLVRRRGQEARLRCSPMKGHSHVYWYRQLPEEGLKFMVYLQKENIIDESGMPKERFSAEFPKEGPSILRIQQVVRGDSAAYFCASSPRGSYGYTFGSGTRLTVV.

The chain recombines TRBV7-3 with TRBJ1-1; D gene unclear. The CDR3 is made up of 14 amino acids. Per germline, CDR1 SGHTA and CDR2 FQGTGA. Trimming shortened V by 0 bases and J by 2 bases, and 7 bases separated the two germline ends. CDR3 DNA: TGTGCCAGCAGCTTAACGCACGGAAACACTGAAGCTTTCTTT. Residues: CASSLTHGNTEAFF.

The chain uses TRBV27 and TRBJ2-3, with no clear D. V was pared by 8 bases and J by 2 bases, with 14 bases between. The CDR3 sequence is 14 residues long. CDR1 and CDR2 from the germline V gene are MNHEY and SMNVEV (reference sequence). The CDR3 reads CASLPVRYTDTQYF. For the CDR3, the DNA is TGTGCCAGCCTACCGGTAAGATACACAGATACGCAGTATTTT.

In its sample, this clone was seen once. The chain recombines TRBV2 with TRBJ1-1; D unclear. Germline values: CDR1 SNHLY, CDR2 FYNNEI. V was clipped by 8 bases and J by 0 bases, with 10 bases between them. The CDR3 has 13 residues. CDR3 DNA: TGTGCCAGCCTAATTTACCTGAACACTGAAGCTTTCTTT. Its translation: CASLIYLNTEAFF.

This rearrangement joins TRBV21-1 to TRBJ2-7. TRBV21-1 is a known pseudogene. This CDR3 is built from 13 residues. CDR3 DNA sequence: TGTGCCATTGCGGGACACTTTGGCTACGAGCAGTACTTC. It translates to CAIAGHFGYEQYF.

The chain is built from TRBV9 and TRBJ1-1; no reliable D call. V shed 4 bases and J shed 1 base, with 8 bases lying between them. This CDR3 is built from 13 residues. CDR1 is SGDLS, CDR2 YYNGEE, per germline. The CDR3 loop reads CASSPGQNTEAFF. Written as DNA, the CDR3 is TGTGCCAGCAGCCCAGGTCAGAACACTGAAGCTTTCTTT.

This chain joins TRBV15 and TRBJ2-2; maybe TRBD1 (5 bases). The CDR3 spans 16 residues. Germline-derived CDR1 and CDR2 are LNHNV and YYDKDF (reference sequence). Trimming shortened V by 0 bases and J by 1 base, and 9 bases separated the two germline ends. The CDR3 nucleotides are TGTGCCACCAGCAGAGATCAGGGATTGAACACCGGGGAGCTGTTTTTT. Protein product: CATSRDQGLNTGELFF.